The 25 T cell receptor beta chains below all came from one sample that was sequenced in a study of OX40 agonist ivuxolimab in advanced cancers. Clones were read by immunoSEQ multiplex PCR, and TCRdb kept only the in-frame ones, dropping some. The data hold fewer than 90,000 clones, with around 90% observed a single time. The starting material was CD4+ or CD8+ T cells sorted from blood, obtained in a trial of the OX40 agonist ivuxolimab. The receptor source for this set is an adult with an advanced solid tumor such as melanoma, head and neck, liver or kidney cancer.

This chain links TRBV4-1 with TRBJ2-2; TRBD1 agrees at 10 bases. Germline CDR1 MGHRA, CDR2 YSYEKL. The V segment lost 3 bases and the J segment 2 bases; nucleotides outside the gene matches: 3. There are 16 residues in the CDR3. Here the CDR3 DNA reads TGCGCCAGCAGCCATGGGACAGGGGCCAACACCGGGGAGCTGTTTTTT. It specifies CASSHGTGANTGELFF.

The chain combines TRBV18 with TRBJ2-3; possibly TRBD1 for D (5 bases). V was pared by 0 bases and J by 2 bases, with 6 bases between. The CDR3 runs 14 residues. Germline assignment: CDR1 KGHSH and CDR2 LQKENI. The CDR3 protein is CASSPPRATDTQYF. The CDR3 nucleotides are TGTGCCAGCTCACCACCCAGGGCCACAGATACGCAGTATTTT.

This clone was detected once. CDR3 in DNA: TGTGCCAGCAGCTTTGGCCTCCTGAACACCGGGGAGCTGTTTTTT. It yields the protein CASSFGLLNTGELFF. The chain employs TRBV7-2 and TRBJ2-2; D call uncertain. V lost 3 bases and J 1 base, leaving 9 bases between the germline ends. The CDR3 has 15 amino acids. Per germline, CDR1 SGHTA and CDR2 FQGNSA.

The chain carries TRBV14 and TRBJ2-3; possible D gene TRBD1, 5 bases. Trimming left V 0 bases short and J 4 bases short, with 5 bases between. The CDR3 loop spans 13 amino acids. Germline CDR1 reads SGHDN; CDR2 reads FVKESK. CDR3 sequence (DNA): TGTGCCAGCAGCCAAGACAGGGCAGATACGCAGTATTTT. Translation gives CASSQDRADTQYF.

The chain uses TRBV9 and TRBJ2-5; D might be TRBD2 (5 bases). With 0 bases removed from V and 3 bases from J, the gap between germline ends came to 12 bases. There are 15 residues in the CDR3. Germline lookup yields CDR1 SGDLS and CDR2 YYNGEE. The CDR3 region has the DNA TGTGCCAGCAGCGTAGCTACGGGAACGAAAGAGACCCAGTACTTC. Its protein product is CASSVATGTKETQYF.

CDR3 coding DNA: TGTGCCAGCAGCGACAACAGGGGGACCTATAATTCACCCCTCCACTTT. It yields the protein CASSDNRGTYNSPLHF. V and J are TRBV9 and TRBJ1-6; TRBD1 aligns across 8 bases. Trimming removed 3 bases from V and 2 bases from J; junction bases left unmatched: 4. Germline CDR1 reads SGDLS; CDR2 reads YYNGEE. This CDR3 is built from 16 residues.

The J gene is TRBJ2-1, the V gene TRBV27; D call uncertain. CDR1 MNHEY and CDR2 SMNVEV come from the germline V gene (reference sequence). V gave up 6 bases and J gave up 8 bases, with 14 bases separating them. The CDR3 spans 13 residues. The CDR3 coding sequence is TGTGCCAGCAGCCTCAACCTGGTCGATGAGCAGTTCTTC. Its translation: CASSLNLVDEQFF.

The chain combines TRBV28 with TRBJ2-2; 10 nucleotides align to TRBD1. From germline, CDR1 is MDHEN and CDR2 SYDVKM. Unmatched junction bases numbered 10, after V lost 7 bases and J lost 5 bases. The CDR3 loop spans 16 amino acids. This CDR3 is CASTYNPGQGTGELFF. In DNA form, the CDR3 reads TGTGCCAGCACTTACAACCCGGGACAGGGGACCGGGGAGCTGTTTTTT.

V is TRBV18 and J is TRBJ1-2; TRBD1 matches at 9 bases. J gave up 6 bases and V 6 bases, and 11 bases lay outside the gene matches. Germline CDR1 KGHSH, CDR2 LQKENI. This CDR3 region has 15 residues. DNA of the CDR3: TGTGCCAGCTCTACAAGTTTGGACAGGGGTAATGGCTACACCTTC. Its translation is CASSTSLDRGNGYTF.

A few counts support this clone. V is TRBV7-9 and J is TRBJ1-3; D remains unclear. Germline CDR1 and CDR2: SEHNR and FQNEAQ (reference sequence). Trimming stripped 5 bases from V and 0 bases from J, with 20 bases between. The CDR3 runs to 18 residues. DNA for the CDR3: TGTGCCAGCAGCCCTAAACGAAGGCTCACACTCTCTGGAAACACCATATATTTT. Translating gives CASSPKRRLTLSGNTIYF.

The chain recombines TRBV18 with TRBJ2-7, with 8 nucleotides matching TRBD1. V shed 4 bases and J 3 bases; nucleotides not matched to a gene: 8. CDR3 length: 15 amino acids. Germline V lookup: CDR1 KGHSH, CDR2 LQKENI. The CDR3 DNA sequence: TGTGCCAGCTCACTCCCCATCGGACAGGGCTACGAGCAGTACTTC. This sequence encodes CASSLPIGQGYEQYF.

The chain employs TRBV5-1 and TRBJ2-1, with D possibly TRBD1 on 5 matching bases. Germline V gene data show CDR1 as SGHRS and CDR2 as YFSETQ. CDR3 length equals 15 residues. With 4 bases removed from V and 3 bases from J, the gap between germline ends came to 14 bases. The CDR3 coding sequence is TGCGCCAGCAGCCAGGACACCCTCCGCTACAATGAGCAGTTCTTC. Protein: CASSQDTLRYNEQFF.

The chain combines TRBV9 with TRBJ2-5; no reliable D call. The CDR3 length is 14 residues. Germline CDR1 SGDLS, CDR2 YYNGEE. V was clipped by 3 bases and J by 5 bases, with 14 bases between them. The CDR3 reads CASSAGQVGETQYF. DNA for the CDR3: TGTGCCAGCAGCGCGGGCCAAGTGGGGGAGACCCAGTACTTC.

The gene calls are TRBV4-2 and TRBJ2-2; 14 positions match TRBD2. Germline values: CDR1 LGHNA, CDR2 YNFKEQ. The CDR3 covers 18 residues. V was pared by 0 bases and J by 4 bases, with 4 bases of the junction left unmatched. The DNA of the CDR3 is TGTGCCAGCAGCCAAGATCTGGGACTAGCGGGGGCCACCGGGGAGCTGTTTTTT. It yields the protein CASSQDLGLAGATGELFF.

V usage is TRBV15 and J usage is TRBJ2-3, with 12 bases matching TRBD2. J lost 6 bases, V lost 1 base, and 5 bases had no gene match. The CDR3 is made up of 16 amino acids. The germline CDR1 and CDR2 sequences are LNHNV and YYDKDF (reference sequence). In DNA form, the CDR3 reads TGTGCCACCAGCAGAGTCCGGACTAGCGGGGTGGATACGCAGTATTTT. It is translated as CATSRVRTSGVDTQYF.

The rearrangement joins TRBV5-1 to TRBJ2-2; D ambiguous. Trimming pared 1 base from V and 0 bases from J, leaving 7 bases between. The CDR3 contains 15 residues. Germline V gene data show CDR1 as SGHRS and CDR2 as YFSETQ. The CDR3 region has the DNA TGCGCCAGCAGCTTGAACAGTGCGAACACCGGGGAGCTGTTTTTT. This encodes CASSLNSANTGELFF.

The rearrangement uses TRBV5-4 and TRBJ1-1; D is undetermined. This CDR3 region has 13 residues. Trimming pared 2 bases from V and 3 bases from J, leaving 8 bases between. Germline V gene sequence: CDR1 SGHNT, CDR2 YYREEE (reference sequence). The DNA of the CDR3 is TGTGCCAGCAGCTTAGACGGTTACACTGAAGCTTTCTTT. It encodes CASSLDGYTEAFF. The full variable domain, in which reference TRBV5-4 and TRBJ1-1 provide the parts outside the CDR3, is ETGVTQSPTHLIKTRGQQVTLRCSSQSGHNTVSWYQQALGQGPQFIFQYYREEENGRGNFPPRFSGLQFPNYSSELNVNALELDDSALYLCASSLDGYTEAFFGQGTRLTVV.

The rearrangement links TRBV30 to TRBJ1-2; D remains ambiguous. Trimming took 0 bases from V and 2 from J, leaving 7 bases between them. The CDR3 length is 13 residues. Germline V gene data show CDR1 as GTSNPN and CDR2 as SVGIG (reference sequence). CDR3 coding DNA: TGTGCCTGGAGTGTACTTGGGAACTATGGCTACACCTTC. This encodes CAWSVLGNYGYTF.

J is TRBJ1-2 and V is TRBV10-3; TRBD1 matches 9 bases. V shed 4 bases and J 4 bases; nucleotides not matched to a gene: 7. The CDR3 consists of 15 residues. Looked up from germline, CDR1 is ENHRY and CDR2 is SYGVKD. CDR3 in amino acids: CAISAQGADIYGYTF. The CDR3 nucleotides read TGTGCCATCAGTGCACAGGGGGCGGATATCTATGGCTACACCTTC.

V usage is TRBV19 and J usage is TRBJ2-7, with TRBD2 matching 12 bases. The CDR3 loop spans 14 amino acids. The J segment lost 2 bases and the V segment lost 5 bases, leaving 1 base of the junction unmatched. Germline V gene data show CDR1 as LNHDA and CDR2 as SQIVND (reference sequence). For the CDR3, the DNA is TGTGCCAGTAGTCGGACTAGCGGGACCTACGAGCAGTACTTC. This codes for CASSRTSGTYEQYF.

CDR3 region: CASSLDSGGAYEQYF. Written as DNA, the CDR3 is TGTGCCAGCAGCTTAGACAGCGGGGGGGCCTACGAGCAGTACTTC. The chain combines TRBV7-2 with TRBJ2-7; 10 nucleotides align to TRBD2. The trim removed 1 base at V and 2 bases at J, leaving 2 bases unmatched. Germline CDR1 SGHTA, CDR2 FQGNSA. The CDR3 is 15 amino acids.

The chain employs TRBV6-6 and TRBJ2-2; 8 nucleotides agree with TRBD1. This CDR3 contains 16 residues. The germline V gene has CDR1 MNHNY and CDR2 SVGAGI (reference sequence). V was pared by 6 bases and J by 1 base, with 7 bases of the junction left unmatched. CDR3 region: CASRPPGQENTGELFF. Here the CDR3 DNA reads TGTGCCAGCAGGCCTCCGGGACAGGAGAACACCGGGGAGCTGTTTTTT.

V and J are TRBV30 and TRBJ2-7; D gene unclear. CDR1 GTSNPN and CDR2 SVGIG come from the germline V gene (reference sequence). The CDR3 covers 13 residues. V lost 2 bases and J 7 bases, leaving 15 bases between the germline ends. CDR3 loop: CAWSPSPWAEQYF. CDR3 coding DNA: TGTGCCTGGAGTCCCTCCCCATGGGCAGAGCAGTACTTC. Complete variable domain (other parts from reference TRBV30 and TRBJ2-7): SQTIHQWPATLVQPVGSPLSLECTVEGTSNPNLYWYRQAAGRGLQLLFYSVGIGQISSEVPQNLSASRPQDRQFILSSKKLLLSDSGFYLCAWSPSPWAEQYFGPGTRLTVT.

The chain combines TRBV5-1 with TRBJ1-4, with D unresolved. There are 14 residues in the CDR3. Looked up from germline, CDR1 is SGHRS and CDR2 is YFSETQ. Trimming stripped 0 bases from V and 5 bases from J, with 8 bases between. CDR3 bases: TGCGCCAGCAGCTTGGTTGGCCGGAATGAAAAACTGTTTTTT. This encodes CASSLVGRNEKLFF.

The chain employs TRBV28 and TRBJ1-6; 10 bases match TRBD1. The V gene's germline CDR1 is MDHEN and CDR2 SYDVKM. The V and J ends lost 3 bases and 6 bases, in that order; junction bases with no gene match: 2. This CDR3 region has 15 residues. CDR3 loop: CASSFRDRGNSPLHF. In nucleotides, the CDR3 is TGTGCCAGCAGTTTCCGGGACAGGGGTAATTCACCCCTCCACTTT.